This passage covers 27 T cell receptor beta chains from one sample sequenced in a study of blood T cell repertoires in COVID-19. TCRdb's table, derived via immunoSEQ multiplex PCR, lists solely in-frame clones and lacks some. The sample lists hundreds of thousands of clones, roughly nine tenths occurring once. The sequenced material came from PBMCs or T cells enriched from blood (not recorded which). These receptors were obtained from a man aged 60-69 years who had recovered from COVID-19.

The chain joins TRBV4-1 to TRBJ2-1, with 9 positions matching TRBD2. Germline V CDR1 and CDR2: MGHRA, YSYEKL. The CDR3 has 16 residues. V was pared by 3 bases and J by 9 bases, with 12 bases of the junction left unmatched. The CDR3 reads CASSQSPGLAYAEQFF. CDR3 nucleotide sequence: TGCGCCAGCAGCCAGTCTCCGGGACTAGCATACGCTGAGCAGTTCTTC.

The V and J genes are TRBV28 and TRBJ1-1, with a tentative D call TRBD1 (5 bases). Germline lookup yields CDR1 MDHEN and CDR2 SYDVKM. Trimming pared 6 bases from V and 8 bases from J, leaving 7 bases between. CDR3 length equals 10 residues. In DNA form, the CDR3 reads TGTGCCAGCAGCCACAGGGAAGCTTTCTTT. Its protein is CASSHREAFF.

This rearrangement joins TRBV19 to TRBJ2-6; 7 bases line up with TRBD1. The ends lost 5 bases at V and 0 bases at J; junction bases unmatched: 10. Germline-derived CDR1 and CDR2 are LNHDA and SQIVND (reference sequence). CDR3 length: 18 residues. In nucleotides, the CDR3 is TGTGCCAGTAGTTCTCGGACAGGTAGGATCTCTGGGGCCAACGTCCTGACTTTC. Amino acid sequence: CASSSRTGRISGANVLTF. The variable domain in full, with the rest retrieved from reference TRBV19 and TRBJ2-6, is DGGITQSPKYLFRKEGQNVTLSCEQNLNHDAMYWYRQDPGQGLRLIYYSQIVNDFQKGDIAEGYSVSREKKESFPLTVTSAQKNPTAFYLCASSSRTGRISGANVLTFGAGSRLTVL.

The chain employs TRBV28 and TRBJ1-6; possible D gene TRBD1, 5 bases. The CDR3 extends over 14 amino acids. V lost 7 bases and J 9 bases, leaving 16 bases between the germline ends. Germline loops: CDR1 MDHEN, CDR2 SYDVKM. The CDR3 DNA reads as TGTGCCAGCACCCCGCGGCAGGGAGGTTCACCCCTCCACTTT. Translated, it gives CASTPRQGGSPLHF. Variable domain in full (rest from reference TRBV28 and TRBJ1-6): DVKVTQSSRYLVKRTGEKVFLECVQDMDHENMFWYRQDPGLGLRLIYFSYDVKMKEKGDIPEGYSVSREKKERFSLILESASTNQTSMYLCASTPRQGGSPLHFGNGTRLTVT.

The DNA of the CDR3 is TGTGCCAGCAGCCCCGTGATAGCGGGAGGACTGGGTGAGCAGTTCTTC. It specifies CASSPVIAGGLGEQFF. This chain uses TRBV4-2 with TRBJ2-1; TRBD2 matches 10 bases. The CDR3 runs to 16 residues. CDR1 and CDR2 (germline): LGHNA, YNFKEQ. With V trimmed by 4 bases and J by 9 bases, 12 bases remained unmatched.

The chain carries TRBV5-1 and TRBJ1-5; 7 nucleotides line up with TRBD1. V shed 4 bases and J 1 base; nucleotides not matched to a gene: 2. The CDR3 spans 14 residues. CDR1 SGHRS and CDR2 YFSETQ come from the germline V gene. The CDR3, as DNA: TGCGCCAGCAGCCGGACAGGCAGCAATCAGCCCCAGCATTTT. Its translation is CASSRTGSNQPQHF.

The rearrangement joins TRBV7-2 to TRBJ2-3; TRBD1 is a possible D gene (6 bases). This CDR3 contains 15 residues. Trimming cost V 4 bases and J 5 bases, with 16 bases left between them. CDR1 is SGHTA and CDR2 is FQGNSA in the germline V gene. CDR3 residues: CASSSAKTGQDTQYF. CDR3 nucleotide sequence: TGTGCCAGCAGCTCGGCGAAGACAGGTCAAGATACGCAGTATTTT.

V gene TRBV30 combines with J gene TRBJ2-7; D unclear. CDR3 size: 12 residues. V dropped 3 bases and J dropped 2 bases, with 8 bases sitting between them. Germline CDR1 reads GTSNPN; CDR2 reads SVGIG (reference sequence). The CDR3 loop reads CAWRADTYEQYF. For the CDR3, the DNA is TGTGCCTGGAGAGCAGACACCTACGAGCAGTACTTC.

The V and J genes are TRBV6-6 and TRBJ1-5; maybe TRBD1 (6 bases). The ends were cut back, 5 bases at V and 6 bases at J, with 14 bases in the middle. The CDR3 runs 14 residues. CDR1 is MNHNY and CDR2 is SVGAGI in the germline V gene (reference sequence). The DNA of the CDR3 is TGTGCCAGCAGTCCGAACAGGGATAGTCAGCCCCAGCATTTT. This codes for CASSPNRDSQPQHF.

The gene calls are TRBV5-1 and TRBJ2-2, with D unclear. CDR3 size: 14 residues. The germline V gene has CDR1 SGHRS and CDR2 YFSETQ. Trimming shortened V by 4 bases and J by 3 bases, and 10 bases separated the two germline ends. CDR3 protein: CASSPPDHTGELFF. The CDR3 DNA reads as TGCGCCAGCAGCCCCCCAGATCACACCGGGGAGCTGTTTTTT.

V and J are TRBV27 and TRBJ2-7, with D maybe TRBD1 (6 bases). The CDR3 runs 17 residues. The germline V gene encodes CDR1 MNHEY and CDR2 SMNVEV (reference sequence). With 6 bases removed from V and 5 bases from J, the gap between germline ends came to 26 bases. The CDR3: CASSHHAPGVSVNEQYF. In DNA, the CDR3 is TGTGCCAGCAGCCACCACGCTCCAGGGGTGAGTGTCAACGAGCAGTACTTC.

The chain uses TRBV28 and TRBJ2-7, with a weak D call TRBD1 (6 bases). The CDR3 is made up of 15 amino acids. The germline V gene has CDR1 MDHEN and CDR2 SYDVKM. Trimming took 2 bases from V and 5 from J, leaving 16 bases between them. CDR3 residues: CASSLLFGTRDEQYF. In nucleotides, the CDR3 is TGTGCCAGCAGTTTACTTTTCGGGACACGCGACGAGCAGTACTTC.

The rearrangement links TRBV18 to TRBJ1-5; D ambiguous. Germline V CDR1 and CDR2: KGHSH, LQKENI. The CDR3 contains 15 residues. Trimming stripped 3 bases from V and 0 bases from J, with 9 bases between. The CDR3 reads CASSPEQISNQPQHF. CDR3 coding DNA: TGTGCCAGCTCACCGGAACAGATTAGCAATCAGCCCCAGCATTTT.

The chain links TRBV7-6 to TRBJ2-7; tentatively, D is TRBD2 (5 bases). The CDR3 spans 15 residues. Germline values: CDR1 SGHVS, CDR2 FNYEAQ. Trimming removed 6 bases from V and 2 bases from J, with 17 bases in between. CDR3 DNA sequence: TGTGCCAGCAGGCTAGCCCACGGCCCAACCTACGAGCAGTACTTC. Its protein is CASRLAHGPTYEQYF. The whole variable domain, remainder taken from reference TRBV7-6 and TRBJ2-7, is GAGVSQSPRYKVTKRGQDVALRCDPISGHVSLYWYRQALGQGPEFLTYFNYEAQQDKSGLPNDRFSAERPEGSISTLTIQRTEQRDSAMYRCASRLAHGPTYEQYFGPGTRLTVT.

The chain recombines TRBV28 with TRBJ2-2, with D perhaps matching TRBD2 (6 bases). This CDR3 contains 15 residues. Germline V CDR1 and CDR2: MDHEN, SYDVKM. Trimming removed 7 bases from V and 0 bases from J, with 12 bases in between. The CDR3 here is CASTFSGSNTGELFF. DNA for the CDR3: TGTGCCAGCACCTTTAGCGGTTCGAACACCGGGGAGCTGTTTTTT. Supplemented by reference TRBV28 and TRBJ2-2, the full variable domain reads DVKVTQSSRYLVKRTGEKVFLECVQDMDHENMFWYRQDPGLGLRLIYFSYDVKMKEKGDIPEGYSVSREKKERFSLILESASTNQTSMYLCASTFSGSNTGELFFGEGSRLTVL.

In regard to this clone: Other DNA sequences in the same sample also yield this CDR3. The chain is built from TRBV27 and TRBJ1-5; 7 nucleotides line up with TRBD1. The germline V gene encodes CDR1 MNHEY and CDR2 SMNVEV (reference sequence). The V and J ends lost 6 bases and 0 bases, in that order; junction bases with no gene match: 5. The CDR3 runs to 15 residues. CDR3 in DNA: TGTGCCAGCAGCCGGGACAGACTTAGCAATCAGCCCCAGCATTTT. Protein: CASSRDRLSNQPQHF.

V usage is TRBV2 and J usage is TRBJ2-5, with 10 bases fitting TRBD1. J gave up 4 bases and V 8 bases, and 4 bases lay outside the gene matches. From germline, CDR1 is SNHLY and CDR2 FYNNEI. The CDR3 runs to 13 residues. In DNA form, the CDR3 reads TGTGCCAGCCAAGACAGGGGGCCAGAGACCCAGTACTTC. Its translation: CASQDRGPETQYF.

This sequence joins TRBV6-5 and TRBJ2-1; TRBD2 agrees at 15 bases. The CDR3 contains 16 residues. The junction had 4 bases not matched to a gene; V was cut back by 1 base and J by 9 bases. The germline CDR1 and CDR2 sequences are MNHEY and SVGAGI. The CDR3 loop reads CASSYLGLAGGSEQFF. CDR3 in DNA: TGTGCCAGCAGTTACTTAGGACTAGCGGGAGGGAGTGAGCAGTTCTTC.

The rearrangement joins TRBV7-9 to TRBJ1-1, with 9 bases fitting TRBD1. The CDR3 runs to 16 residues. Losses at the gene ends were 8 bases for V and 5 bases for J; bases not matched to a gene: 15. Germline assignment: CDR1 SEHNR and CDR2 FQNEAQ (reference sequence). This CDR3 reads CASDDTGTGLETEAFF. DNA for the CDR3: TGTGCCAGCGACGATACCGGGACAGGGTTGGAAACTGAAGCTTTCTTT.

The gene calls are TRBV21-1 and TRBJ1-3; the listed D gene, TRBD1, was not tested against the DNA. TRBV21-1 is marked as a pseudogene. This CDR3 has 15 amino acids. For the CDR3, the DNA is TGTGCCAGCAGCAATGTTAGGGGGTCTGGAAACACCATATATTTT. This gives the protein CASSNVRGSGNTIYF.

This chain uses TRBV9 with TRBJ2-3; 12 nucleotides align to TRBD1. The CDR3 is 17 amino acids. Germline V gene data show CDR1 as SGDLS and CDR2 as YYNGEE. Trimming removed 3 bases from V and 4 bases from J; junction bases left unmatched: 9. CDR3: CASSAPLGTGGSDTQYF. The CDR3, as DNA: TGTGCCAGCAGCGCCCCGCTAGGGACAGGGGGCTCAGATACGCAGTATTTT. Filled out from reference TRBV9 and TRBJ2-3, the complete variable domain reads DSGVTQTPKHLITATGQRVTLRCSPRSGDLSVYWYQQSLDQGLQFLIQYYNGEERAKGNILERFSAQQFPDLHSELNLSSLELGDSALYFCASSAPLGTGGSDTQYFGPGTRLTVL.

Here the CDR3 reads CSVVGGKGTLRNEQFF. CDR3 bases: TGCAGCGTTGTAGGAGGGAAGGGAACTCTACGCAATGAGCAGTTCTTC. The chain joins TRBV29-1 to TRBJ2-1; possibly TRBD2 for D (6 bases). CDR3 length: 16 residues. V was pared by 4 bases and J by 6 bases, with 22 bases between. Germline assignment: CDR1 SQVTM and CDR2 ANQGSEA.

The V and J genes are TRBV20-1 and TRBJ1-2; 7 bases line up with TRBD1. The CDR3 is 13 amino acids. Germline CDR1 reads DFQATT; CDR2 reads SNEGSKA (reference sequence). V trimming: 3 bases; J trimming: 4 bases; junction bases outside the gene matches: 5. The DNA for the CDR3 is TGCAGTGCTAGTGCAGGGGGTGGCTATGGCTACACCTTC. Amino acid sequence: CSASAGGGYGYTF.

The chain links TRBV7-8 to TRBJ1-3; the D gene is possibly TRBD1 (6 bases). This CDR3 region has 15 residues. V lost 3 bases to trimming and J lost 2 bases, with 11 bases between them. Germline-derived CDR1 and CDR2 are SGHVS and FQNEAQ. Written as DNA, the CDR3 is TGTGCCAGCAGCTTTACAGGGATCGCTGGAAACACCATATATTTT. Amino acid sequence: CASSFTGIAGNTIYF. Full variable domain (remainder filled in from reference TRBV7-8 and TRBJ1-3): GAGVSQSPRYKVAKRGQDVALRCDPISGHVSLFWYQQALGQGPEFLTYFQNEAQLDKSGLPSDRFFAERPEGSVSTLKIQRTQQEDSAVYLCASSFTGIAGNTIYFGEGSWLTVV.

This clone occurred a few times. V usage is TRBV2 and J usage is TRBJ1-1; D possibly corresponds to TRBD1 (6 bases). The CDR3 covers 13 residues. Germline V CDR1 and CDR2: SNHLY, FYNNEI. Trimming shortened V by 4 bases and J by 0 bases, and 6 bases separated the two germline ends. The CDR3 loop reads CASSGTVNTEAFF. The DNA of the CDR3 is TGTGCCAGCAGTGGGACAGTGAACACTGAAGCTTTCTTT.

As DNA, the CDR3 is TGTGCCAGCAGCCAAGGGTTGTTCGCTAGCGGGAAATACAATGAGCAGTTCTTC. It specifies CASSQGLFASGKYNEQFF. The V gene is TRBV3-1 (or the pseudogene TRBV3-2), the J gene TRBJ2-1; the match to TRBD2 covers 9 bases. J was trimmed by 4 bases and V by 1 base; bases with no gene match: 11. CDR1 is LGHDT, CDR2 YNNKEL, per germline (reference sequence). The CDR3 has 18 residues.

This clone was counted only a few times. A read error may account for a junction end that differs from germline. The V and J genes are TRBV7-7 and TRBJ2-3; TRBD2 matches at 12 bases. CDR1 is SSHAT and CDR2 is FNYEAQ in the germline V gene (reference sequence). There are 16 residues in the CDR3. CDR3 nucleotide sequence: TGTGCTAGCAGCAGCGGACTAGCGGGAAAGACAGATACGCAGTATTTT. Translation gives CASSSGLAGKTDTQYF.